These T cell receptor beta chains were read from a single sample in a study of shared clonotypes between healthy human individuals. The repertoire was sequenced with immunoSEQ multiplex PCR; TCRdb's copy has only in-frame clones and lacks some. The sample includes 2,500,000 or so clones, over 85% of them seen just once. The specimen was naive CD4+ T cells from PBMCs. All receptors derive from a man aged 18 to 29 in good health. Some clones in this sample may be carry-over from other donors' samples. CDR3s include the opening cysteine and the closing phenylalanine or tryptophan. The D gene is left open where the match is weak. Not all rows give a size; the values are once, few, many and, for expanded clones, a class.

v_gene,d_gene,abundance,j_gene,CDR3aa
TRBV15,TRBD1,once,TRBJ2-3,CATSRGLTGAGTDTQYF
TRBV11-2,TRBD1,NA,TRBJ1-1,CASSFTGGNTEAFF
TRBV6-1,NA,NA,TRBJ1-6,CASSGPWGSRGTPLHF
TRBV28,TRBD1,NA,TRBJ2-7,CASNPPGQQYEQYF
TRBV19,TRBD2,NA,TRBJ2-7,CASSTSGIATYEQYF
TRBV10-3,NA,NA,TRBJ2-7,CAISDWLQAPSYEQYF
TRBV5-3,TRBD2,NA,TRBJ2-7,CARSPPGLAGGPYEQYF
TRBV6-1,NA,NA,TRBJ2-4,CASSERDFSSLAKNIQYF
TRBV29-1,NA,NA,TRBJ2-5,CSVVVGPGETQYF
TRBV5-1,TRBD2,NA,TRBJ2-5,CASQRTSGFQETQYF
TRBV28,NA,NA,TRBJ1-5,CASSPYTAAWGNQPQHF
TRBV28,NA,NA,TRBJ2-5,CASSRFRGTQYF
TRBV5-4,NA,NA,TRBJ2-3,CASSSSSGEADTQYF
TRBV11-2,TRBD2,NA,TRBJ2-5,CASSSSGPGTQYF
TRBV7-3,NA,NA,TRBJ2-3,CASSFSASTDTQYF
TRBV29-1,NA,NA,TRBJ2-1,CSVADSYNEQFF
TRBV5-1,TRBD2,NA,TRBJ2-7,CASSPGLAGHEQYF
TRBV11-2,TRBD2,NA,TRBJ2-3,CASSLLLAAITDTQYF
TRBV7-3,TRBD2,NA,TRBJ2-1,CASRLAGDSYNEQFF
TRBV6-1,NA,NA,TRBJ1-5,CASSDRAAGNQPQHF
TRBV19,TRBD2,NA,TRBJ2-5,CASADAGGETQYF
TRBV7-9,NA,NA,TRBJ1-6,CASSLDSPLHF
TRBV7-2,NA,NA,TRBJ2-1,CASSLGAVVSYNEQFF
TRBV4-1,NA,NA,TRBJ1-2,CASSQPWTANYGYTF
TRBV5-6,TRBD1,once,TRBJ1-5,CASSLQGGNQPQHF
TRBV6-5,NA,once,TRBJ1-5,CASSYRGNQPQHF
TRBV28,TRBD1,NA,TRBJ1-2,CASSLDAGTGVAGYTF
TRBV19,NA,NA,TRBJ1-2,CASSITGRRPQGYTF
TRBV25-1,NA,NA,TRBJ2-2,CASSAGAPGGELFF
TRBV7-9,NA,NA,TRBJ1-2,CASTQEATYGYTF
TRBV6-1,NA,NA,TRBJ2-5,CASLSLVGVETQYF
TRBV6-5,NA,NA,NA,CASSYGPHEQYF
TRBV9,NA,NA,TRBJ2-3,CASSRLGSTDTQYF
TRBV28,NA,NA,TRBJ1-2,CASSLMRGGYTF
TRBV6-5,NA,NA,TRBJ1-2,CASSATLPNYGYTF
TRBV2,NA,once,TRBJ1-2,CASRSTSGSYGYTF
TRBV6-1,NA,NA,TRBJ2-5,CASGRQETQYF
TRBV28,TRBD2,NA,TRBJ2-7,CASSSHGGGAHEQYF
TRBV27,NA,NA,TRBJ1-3,CASSLNTGNTIYF
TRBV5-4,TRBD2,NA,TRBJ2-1,CASNTRTSGYNEQFF
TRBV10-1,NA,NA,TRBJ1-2,CARNRNYGYTF
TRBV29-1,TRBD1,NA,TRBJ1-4,CSVRRGNEKLFF
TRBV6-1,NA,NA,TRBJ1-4,CASRTDRILNEKLFF
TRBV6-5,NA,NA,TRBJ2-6,CASRRQYSGANVLTF
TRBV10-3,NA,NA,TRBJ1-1,CATHPSGPIGYTVNTEAFF
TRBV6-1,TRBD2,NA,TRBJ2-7,CASSEGSGRVYEQYF
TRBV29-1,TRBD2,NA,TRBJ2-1,CSSGRVVGEQFF
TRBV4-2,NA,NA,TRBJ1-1,CASSQDRGGVNTEAFF
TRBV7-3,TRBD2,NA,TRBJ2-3,CASSLTPGGSATDTQYF
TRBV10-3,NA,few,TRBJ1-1,CAISNGRPKPEAFF
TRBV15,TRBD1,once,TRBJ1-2,CATSGRQGPSDGYTF
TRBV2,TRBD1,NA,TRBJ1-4,CASSGQGGPGDEKLFF